Listed below are T cell receptor beta chains from one sample, sequenced in a study of CXCR3-negative and CXCR3-positive naive CD8 T cells. No DNA is given; TCRdb re-called the 5' RACE reads and lists each CDR3 protein once. The sample's table shows 140,000 to 150,000 distinct CDR3 sequences. The sample was naive CXCR3+ CD8+ T cells from blood. The receptors derive from a human donor in good health. Some clones in this sample may be carry-over from other donors' samples. Both conserved end residues are part of each CDR3.

j_call v_call cdr3_aa
TRBJ2-2 TRBV7-8 CASSLVVGELFF
TRBJ1-5 TRBV29-1 CSVEGSDSNQPQHF
TRBJ2-1 TRBV7-8 CASSLGPSLNNEQFF
TRBJ2-3 TRBV29-1 CSVEAPTSGDLFTQYF
TRBJ2-7 TRBV5-1 CASSSGTSGYYEQYF
TRBJ2-4 TRBV4-1 CASSHLGGENIQYF
TRBJ2-1 TRBV7-3 CASSKHRVSEQFF
TRBJ2-1 TRBV10-3 CAISGTGTTYNEQFF
TRBJ2-2 TRBV29-1 CSVDPGLGDGELFF
TRBJ2-1 TRBV5-6 CASSTGHHNEQFF
TRBJ1-1 TRBV6-5 CASSSGFGTTEAFF
TRBJ2-5 TRBV5-6 CASSSDKSGRGQETQYF
TRBJ2-7 TRBV28 CASSLGTGGGDEQYF
TRBJ2-2 TRBV12-3/TRBV12-4 CASSWPAGGTGELFF